The present TCR beta chain was sequenced within a study of cytomegalovirus exposure and HLA in healthy donors. Details on this clone: A read error may produce the germline difference seen at one junction end.

In the PCR, 60 Vbeta and 13 Jbeta primers were used. Authors' processing steps: In a later analysis, around 10 million of approximately 81 million unique beta chains occurred in at least two donors. Some clones are missing from TCRdb's copy, which holds only in-frame ones; the method was immunoSEQ multiplex PCR. The DNA gave D and trimming, while V, J and clone size come from that table. The ten top clones account for less than 0.95%, within a sample of 150,000 to 200,000 clones. The CDR3 covers 15 residues. CDR1 is MNHNS, CDR2 SASEGT, per germline. The receptor's source is a woman aged 18-29 years in good health and CMV-seropositive. Sequenced material: PBMCs. The V and J genes are TRBV6-1 and TRBJ1-1, with D perhaps TRBD1 (6 bases). In DNA form, the CDR3 reads TGTGTCAGCAGTGAAATGGTCAGGGGCAACACTGAAGCTTTCTTT. Amino acid sequence: CVSSEMVRGNTEAFF.